This TCR beta chain was recorded in a study of neoadjuvant anti-PD-1 for oral cavity cancer. At the level of the study: Around day 43, patients without progression received a fourth nivolumab dose before surgery.

CDR3 length: 19 residues. Regarding this clone: Its matching antigen is unknown.

Notes on the study in general: Higher pretreatment blood Treg/Th17 ratios correlated with higher pretreatment blood and lower post-treatment tumor TCRbeta clonality.

Repertoires were generated with immunoSEQ multiplex PCR, while TCRdb's copy carries only in-frame clones and drops some. The sample includes 75,000 to 100,000 clones, roughly 80% seen only once; the top ten take around 3%. The chain uses TRBV21-1 and TRBJ1-1; TRBD1, the table's D call, was not compared with the DNA. TRBV21-1 is classified as a pseudogene. The clonotype originates from a person between 40 and 85 years old with oral cavity squamous cell carcinoma. The source material was PBMCs, sampled before nivolumab (anti-PD-1) treatment. As DNA, the CDR3 is TGTGCCAGCAGCAAAGTTCGAGGGGGACAGGGGACCAGTAGGACTGAAGCTTTCTTT. This encodes CASSKVRGGQGTSRTEAFF.